This note documents a single TCR beta chain sequence. The target antigen is unknown. An end of the junction does not agree with germline; a read error may underlie this. Germline-derived CDR1 and CDR2 are MNHEY and SVGAGI. The CDR3 loop spans 11 amino acids. This sample was included in a study of breast tumors, draining lymph nodes, adjacent tissues. General study findings and limits: The lymph node origin of tumor T cells was framed as consistent with a hypothesis, not demonstrated. Most tumor T cells seemingly derive from lymph node, then expand in tumor. Tumor and nontumor repertoires were significantly more similar in luminal-like than in basal-like breast cancer.

TCRdb re-derived calls from the multiplex PCR reads in MiXCR, one entry per CDR3 protein. Here the sample spans about 220,000 distinct CDR3 sequences, about 34% being singletons. Samples came from axillary lymph nodes draining the breast cancer. The V call is TRBV6-5, the J call TRBJ2-7; no reliable D call. This sequence was found in a female donor with breast cancer. Some clones in this sample may be carry-over from other donors' samples. Source material: axillary lymph node tissue. CDR3 sequence: CASSELYGQYF. In nucleotides, the CDR3 is TGTGCCAGCAGTGAACTATACGGGCAGTACTTC.